This TCR beta chain was recovered during a study of naive and memory T cell subsets (dated 2017 in TCRdb). As for the study more broadly: Sorted naive and memory T cell subsets from peripheral blood were analyzed in the study using a UMI-based, open-source pipeline for TCR alpha and beta sequencing. The results of the functional CMV T cell responses matched the IgG serology results in every case. RNA was DNase-treated and reverse transcribed with TCR constant-region primers, mostly using SuperScript III. Beyond this particular receptor, the publication reports: In both CD4 and CD8 cells, the Gini index increased while Shannon and inverse Simpson diversity decreased from naive through CM, EM and EMRA. RNA-based TCR counts may be affected by expression changes linked to T cell activation and differentiation. Clonotypes were defined as single alpha or beta chain sequences, not paired alpha/beta receptors. A few larger clonotypes were present in naive repertoires, particularly the CD8 repertoires, and these clonotypes were possibly memory cells re-expressing CD45RA. TCR abundance followed a power law whose exponent differed between naive and memory subsets but was consistent across the three individuals. Once error correction was done, more than 90% of naive TCR sequences showed up just once, which made the naive abundance distributions much steeper than those of the memory subsets. The repertoire findings for the naive and memory subsets could not be validated against a ground truth because none was available.

TCR alpha and beta chain libraries were amplified separately from the second PCR step onward. To determine each donor's CMV status, fresh PBMCs were stimulated overnight with CMV viral lysate, and IFNgamma production from CD4+ T cells was then assessed. Miltenyi beads were used first to positively select CD4 T cells, and CD8 T cells were then positively selected from the CD4-negative fraction. Cells were stained for CD3, CD4, CD8, CD45RA, CD27 and a live/dead dye and were sorted on a BD Aria II into four subsets based on CD45RA and CD27. A few healthy volunteers provided blood, and the blood of each volunteer was split into CD4 and CD8 T cells and then into four differentiation subsets. About 110 ml of peripheral blood was collected from each donor, and PBMC were isolated by Ficoll-Paque PLUS density-gradient centrifugation. After sorting, cells were lysed in RLT buffer, RNA was extracted using a Qiagen RNeasy kit, and the extracted RNA was stored at -80 degrees C.

Libraries came from UMI-ligation and nested PCR. An equimolar mix of two oligonucleotides covering both TRBC1 and TRBC2 was used as the beta constant-region primer. Four rounds of PCR, combining the SP2 primer with nested alpha and beta constant-region primers, were used to amplify the ligated cDNA. A single-stranded oligonucleotide carrying the SP2 primer and a 12-nucleotide UMI was ligated to the 3' end of the cDNA by T4 RNA ligase 1. Incubation of the ligation reaction lasted about 19-24 hours at 16 degrees C. To avoid over-amplification, PCR2 was usually performed as a SYBR Green qPCR and halted once a predetermined threshold was reached. Apart from the first purification, every purification step used Agencourt AMPure XP magnetic beads. Library amounts were measured by Qubit and library quality was assessed on a TapeStation, where the main peak was expected at around 650 bp. Pooled libraries were sequenced on an Illumina MiSeq using v2 2x251 paired-end kits, and typically roughly 0.85-2.1 million reads were obtained per sample. Each sample library was pooled at 4 nM, and roughly 5-7.5% PhiX was included to improve cluster recognition. As for the authors' bioinformatics: V and J genes were assigned to Demultiplexor-processed FASTQ reads by Decombinator through tag matching, with a single base-pair mismatch being allowed. UMIs were used by Collapsinator to correct both sequencing errors and frequency errors arising from PCR heterogeneity. TCRs were translated and CDR3s were extracted from the conserved cysteine to the FGXG phenylalanine by CDR3Translator, with non-productive sequences being flagged. Repertoires were subsampled to equal numbers of UMI-defined TCRs before Gini, Shannon entropy and inverse Simpson indices were calculated. Power-law fits to clonotype abundance distributions were performed by maximum likelihood within the linear range. On one naive CD8 sample, the pipeline and MIGEC gave similar UMI counts, unique TCR numbers and clonal distributions. In one analysis, naive TCRs also found in any memory subset of the same donor were removed from the naive repertoire. Repertoires were searched for around 7,300 CMV-associated CDR3 sequences compiled from VDJdb and a published dataset. The public reads were quality trimmed at Q25 with fastp and then assembled into clones with MiXCR by TCRdb, keeping productive beta chains. CDR3 protein sequences are deduplicated, and each keeps its most common genes and DNA. The V and J calls shown here were made by TCRdb, not taken from the authors' results. In all, the sample holds over 130,000 distinct CDR3 sequences, and approximately 20% of those were seen once. Of the sample, 0.5% to 0.75% falls within the top ten clones.

In its sample, this clonotype was seen a few times. Its cognate antigen has yet to be identified. Base-call qualities are not available, and no considerably larger clone is one nucleotide away. Specimen: naive CD8+ T cells from blood. The label giving this sample's cell subset or site can be read as: naive T cells, CD45RA high CD27+. This clonotype originated in a human donor in good health.

The DNA reads TGTGCCACCGGGCGGGTAGGCGACAATGAGCAGTTCTTC. Its amino acids are CATGRVGDNEQFF. This receptor chain uses TRBV24-1 and TRBJ2-1, with TRBD2 as a weak D call on 5 bases. The germline V gene provides CDR1 KGHDR and CDR2 SFDVKD. The germline ends are 13 bases apart after V is trimmed by 9 bases and J by 5 bases. The CDR3 contains 13 residues, cysteine and phenylalanine counted. The retained sequence is limited to the CDR3, 39 bases, with the frame set at the first base.